Each of the 18 T cell receptor beta chains below was sequenced from the same sample in a study of neurological immune-mediated disorders. Using its own MiXCR run on the 5' RACE reads, TCRdb lists one record per CDR3 protein. The sample lists around 44,000 distinct CDR3 sequences; roughly 14% were seen once. The sample was CD4+ T cells from blood. The origin of the receptors is a woman aged 55-70 years with HTLV-1-associated myelopathy (HAM/TSP).

The genes are TRBV30 and TRBJ2-1; D may be TRBD2 (6 bases). This CDR3 contains 16 residues. The germline V gene has CDR1 GTSNPN and CDR2 SVGIG (reference sequence). The ends were cut back, 0 bases at V and 13 bases at J, with 25 bases in the middle. The chain's CDR3 is CAWSVGGGTGRHPQFF. CDR3 nucleotides: TGTGCCTGGAGTGTAGGTGGGGGGACTGGCCGTCACCCTCAGTTCTTC.

This clonotype was observed many times. V usage is TRBV29-1 and J usage is TRBJ1-1, with 10 bases that match TRBD1. The CDR3 spans 18 residues. After removal of 0 bases from V and 4 bases from J, the junction contained 14 bases not matched to a gene. The V gene's germline CDR1 is SQVTM and CDR2 ANQGSEA. The CDR3 nucleotides read TGCAGCGTTGAAGATCCGGGGGACAGGGGCACCAGGAGCACTGAAGCTTTCTTT. The encoded protein is CSVEDPGDRGTRSTEAFF.

This clonotype was detected ten times or more. V usage is TRBV5-1 and J usage is TRBJ1-3; the D gene is possibly TRBD1 (5 bases). Trimming took off 2 bases at V and 1 base at J, with 13 bases between the two ends. This CDR3 spans 16 amino acids. Germline V gene data show CDR1 as SGHRS and CDR2 as YFSETQ. The CDR3 nucleotides are TGCGCCAGCAGCTTACTGGACACCTCTTCTGGAAACACCATATATTTT. Protein: CASSLLDTSSGNTIYF. The full variable domain, completed using reference TRBV5-1 and TRBJ1-3, is KAGVTQTPRYLIKTRGQQVTLSCSPISGHRSVSWYQQTPGQGLQFLFEYFSETQRNKGNFPGRFSGRQFSNSRSEMNVSTLELGDSALYLCASSLLDTSSGNTIYFGEGSWLTVV.

This clonotype has at least ten counts. This rearrangement joins TRBV7-8 to TRBJ2-3; no clear D gene. Germline CDR1 is SGHVS and CDR2 is FQNEAQ. Trimming shortened V by 5 bases and J by 5 bases, and 14 bases separated the two germline ends. The length of the CDR3 is 14 residues. CDR3 DNA sequence: TGTGCCAGCAGCCGACTCCTAAACGAAGATACGCAGTATTTT. Amino acids: CASSRLLNEDTQYF.

This clonotype was found many times. The DNA for the CDR3 is TGTGCCAGCAGCTCTTATGGTGCACCCCTCCACTTT. Amino acids: CASSSYGAPLHF. The gene calls are TRBV27 and TRBJ1-6; D unresolved. CDR1 MNHEY and CDR2 SMNVEV come from the germline V gene (reference sequence). V lost 6 bases and J lost 11, with 11 bases in between. This CDR3 is built from 12 residues.

In its sample, this clonotype was seen many times. The DNA for the CDR3 is TGTGCCAGCAGTCCGGACACCCTCCGGATGAACACTGAAGCTTTCTTT. As protein: CASSPDTLRMNTEAFF. The V call is TRBV28, the J call TRBJ1-1; possibly TRBD1 for D (5 bases). The germline V gene has CDR1 MDHEN and CDR2 SYDVKM. Trimming removed 5 bases from V and 0 bases from J, with 16 bases in between. The CDR3 consists of 16 residues. The variable domain in full, with the rest retrieved from reference TRBV28 and TRBJ1-1, is DVKVTQSSRYLVKRTGEKVFLECVQDMDHENMFWYRQDPGLGLRLIYFSYDVKMKEKGDIPEGYSVSREKKERFSLILESASTNQTSMYLCASSPDTLRMNTEAFFGQGTRLTVV.

This clonotype counts as medium-sized. V gene TRBV5-1 combines with J gene TRBJ1-1; TRBD1 matches 8 bases. The germline V gene has CDR1 SGHRS and CDR2 YFSETQ. V lost 4 bases, J lost 5 bases, and 10 bases stayed unmatched. The CDR3 is made up of 15 amino acids. The CDR3 region is CASSERTGWRTEAFF. CDR3 coding DNA: TGCGCCAGCAGCGAACGGACAGGGTGGCGGACTGAAGCTTTCTTT.

At least ten counts were recorded for this clonotype. The V and J genes are TRBV5-1 and TRBJ1-1, with D hard to call. CDR1 is SGHRS, CDR2 YFSETQ, per germline. The CDR3 is 14 residues long. Trimming cost V 0 bases and J 0 bases, with 6 bases left between them. The CDR3 sequence: CASSLGLMNTEAFF. The CDR3 nucleotides read TGCGCCAGCAGCTTGGGGCTCATGAACACTGAAGCTTTCTTT.

There are many counts of this clonotype. This rearrangement joins TRBV3-1 to TRBJ2-7; 11 nucleotides agree with TRBD1. Germline lookup yields CDR1 LGHDT and CDR2 YNNKEL (reference sequence). The CDR3 extends over 15 amino acids. With V trimmed by 5 bases and J by 3 bases, 6 bases remained unmatched. CDR3 residues: CASSDQGTGGYEQYF. CDR3 DNA sequence: TGTGCCAGCAGCGATCAAGGGACAGGGGGCTACGAGCAGTACTTC.

At least ten counts were recorded for this clonotype. V and J are TRBV5-6 and TRBJ2-1; no firm D call. The CDR3 length is 15 residues. Trimming cost V 6 bases and J 0 bases, with 13 bases left between them. Germline V lookup: CDR1 SGHDT, CDR2 YYEEEE. CDR3 sequence: CASNFFGRSYNEQFF. CDR3 sequence (DNA): TGTGCCAGCAACTTCTTCGGACGCTCCTACAATGAGCAGTTCTTC.

This clonotype has at least ten counts. The chain links TRBV5-1 to TRBJ2-1; no clear D. Germline V gene sequence: CDR1 SGHRS, CDR2 YFSETQ. Trimming removed 4 bases at V and 0 bases at J, with 11 bases between. The length of the CDR3 is 15 residues. CDR3 sequence: CASSLQPGSYNEQFF. DNA for the CDR3: TGCGCCAGCAGCCTCCAACCAGGCTCCTACAATGAGCAGTTCTTC.

Ten or more counts support this clonotype. This sequence joins TRBV10-1 and TRBJ2-7; 8 bases are a match to TRBD2. CDR1 is WNHNN, CDR2 SYGVQD, per germline (reference sequence). There are 14 residues in the CDR3. Trimming removed 2 bases from V and 3 bases from J; junction bases left unmatched: 3. The CDR3 bases are TGCGCCAGCAGTGAGAGCGGGAGACACTACGAGCAGTACTTC. Protein sequence: CASSESGRHYEQYF.

This clonotype has ten or more counts. The V and J genes are TRBV30 and TRBJ1-6; D perhaps matches TRBD1 (5 bases). Trimming cost V 4 bases and J 9 bases, with 16 bases left between them. CDR1 is GTSNPN and CDR2 is SVGIG in the germline V gene (reference sequence). This CDR3 comprises 14 residues. The CDR3 DNA follows: TGTGCCTGGATCGAGGGCAGGGCAGGTTCACCCCTCCACTTT. It encodes CAWIEGRAGSPLHF.

There are many counts of this clonotype. The gene calls are TRBV5-1 and TRBJ1-5; 7 positions match TRBD1. Germline CDR1 SGHRS, CDR2 YFSETQ. V gave up 4 bases and J gave up 4 bases; unmatched junction bases: 8. This CDR3 has 15 residues. Written as DNA, the CDR3 is TGCGCCAGCAGCCCCGGGACAGACCAAAATCAGCCCCAGCATTTT. Translating gives CASSPGTDQNQPQHF.

This clonotype has a count of ten or more. This sequence joins TRBV20-1 and TRBJ1-1, with D maybe TRBD1 (5 bases). V was pared by 6 bases and J by 5 bases, with 22 bases between. The germline CDR1 and CDR2 sequences are DFQATT and SNEGSKA (reference sequence). CDR3 length: 15 residues. CDR3 bases: TGCAGTGCCGGGCGGCATACCCAACGGGGGACTGAAGCTTTCTTT. Translated: CSAGRHTQRGTEAFF.

This clonotype has ten or more counts. The chain combines TRBV6-1 with TRBJ1-2, with TRBD1 matching 11 bases. This CDR3 is built from 14 residues. Germline V gives CDR1 MNHNS, CDR2 SASEGT. V trimming: 7 bases; J trimming: 4 bases; junction bases outside the gene matches: 5. CDR3 sequence: CASTMDRGPYGYTF. The CDR3 DNA reads as TGTGCCAGCACAATGGACAGGGGGCCCTATGGCTACACCTTC.

This clonotype was found many times. CDR3 nucleotides: TGCAGCGTTGAAGATCCGAGGACAGGGCCGTACACCTACAATGAGCAGTTCTTC. As protein: CSVEDPRTGPYTYNEQFF. The genes are TRBV29-1 and TRBJ2-1; 8 bases line up with TRBD1. The CDR3 totals 18 residues. V shed 0 bases and J 2 bases; nucleotides not matched to a gene: 12. Germline V gives CDR1 SQVTM, CDR2 ANQGSEA.

This clonotype was picked up many times. The chain recombines TRBV20-1 with TRBJ1-1; D ambiguous. Trimming took 4 bases from V and 2 from J, leaving 5 bases between them. Per the germline V gene, CDR1 is DFQATT and CDR2 is SNEGSKA (reference sequence). This CDR3 comprises 11 residues. CDR3 nucleotide sequence: TGCAGTGCTAACTCCAACACTGAAGCTTTCTTT. This translates into CSANSNTEAFF.